Reported below is one T cell receptor (beta chain). Its antigen remains unknown. The V end was cut by 4 bases, the J end by 1 base, with 10 bases between. Germline V lookup: CDR1 MGHRA, CDR2 YSYEKL. The CDR3 spans 15 residues. The data stem from a study of cytotoxic CD8 clonotypes in ibrutinib-treated CLL. Study-wide context: IGHV unmutated 17 to 18; relapsed/refractory 11; treatment-naive some 16. Complete response was seen in 2 patients and partial in some 25; around twelve progressed and roughly 14 stayed remitted after a median around 68 months. Notes on the study in general: Ibrutinib response saw clonality rise, and progression saw it return toward baseline. Circulating CD8+ T-cell counts were tracked by baseline clonality, which exceeded that of age-matched healthy donors.

This table comes from immunoSEQ multiplex PCR, and its TCRdb copy is limited to in-frame clones, with some not included. The repertoire holds around 300,000 clones, with more than 65% as singletons. The input for sequencing was PBMCs, taken before ibrutinib treatment. The chain has TRBV4-1 and TRBJ2-2, with D possibly matching TRBD2 (6 bases). The sequence was collected from a human donor with chronic lymphocytic leukemia. CDR3 DNA: TGCGCCAGCAGCCTACTCGGGGGGAACACCGGGGAGCTGTTTTTT. Protein sequence: CASSLLGGNTGELFF.